The rows below give T cell receptor beta chains drawn from one sample of a study of identical twins. TCRdb analysed the 5' RACE reads with MiXCR anew, one entry per CDR3 protein. The table has approximately 680,000 distinct CDR3 sequences, around 7.4% seen once. The sample also formed part of further work on yellow fever vaccine responses in identical twins.

The sequenced material came from PBMCs. The source is a woman between 18 and 29 years old in good health. Each CDR3 is given with its conserved first and last residue. A D gene is named only where the DNA matches it firmly. A row's size may be missing; if present it is once, few, many or a size class.

d_call: -
v_call: TRBV20-1
clone_size: -
j_call: TRBJ2-1
cdr3_nt: TGCAGTGCCCCAAAGTCAGGGGACAACTCCTACAATGAGCAGTTCTTC
cdr3_aa: CSAPKSGDNSYNEQFF

d_call: -
v_call: TRBV5-1
clone_size: few
j_call: TRBJ2-3
cdr3_nt: TGCGCCAGCAGCTTAAGTAGCGGAACCAGCACAGATACGCAGTATTTT
cdr3_aa: CASSLSSGTSTDTQYF

d_call: -
v_call: TRBV5-5
clone_size: many
j_call: TRBJ2-1
cdr3_nt: TGTGCCAGCAGCTTTTCGGAGTGGGGCTACAATGAGCAGTTCTTC
cdr3_aa: CASSFSEWGYNEQFF

d_call: TRBD2
v_call: TRBV19
clone_size: -
j_call: TRBJ2-3
cdr3_nt: TGTGCCAGTATAGCGGGAGACCGAGATACGCAGTATTTT
cdr3_aa: CASIAGDRDTQYF

d_call: -
v_call: TRBV6-2/TRBV6-3
clone_size: few
j_call: TRBJ2-1
cdr3_nt: TGTGCCAGCAGTTACGATGTCCCGGGACTTACGGCTGGCTCCTACAATGAGCAGTTCTTC
cdr3_aa: CASSYDVPGLTAGSYNEQFF

d_call: TRBD2
v_call: TRBV20-1
clone_size: -
j_call: TRBJ2-3
cdr3_nt: TGCAGTGCTATGGGACTAGCGGGGGTCAACCACGGCACAGATACGCAGTATTTT
cdr3_aa: CSAMGLAGVNHGTDTQYF

d_call: -
v_call: TRBV3-1
clone_size: -
j_call: TRBJ1-1
cdr3_nt: TGTGCCACCTCCCCATTCCATGCCCACGACACTGAAGCTTTCTTT
cdr3_aa: CATSPFHAHDTEAFF

d_call: -
v_call: TRBV9
clone_size: many
j_call: TRBJ2-1
cdr3_nt: TGTGCCAGCAGCGTATCGGGGGAGCTATACAATGAGCAGTTCTTC
cdr3_aa: CASSVSGELYNEQFF

d_call: TRBD1
v_call: TRBV6-5
clone_size: many
j_call: TRBJ1-5
cdr3_nt: TGTGCCAGCAGTTACAGGGAACCGGGACAGGGATATCAGCCCCAGCATTTT
cdr3_aa: CASSYREPGQGYQPQHF

d_call: -
v_call: TRBV9
clone_size: -
j_call: TRBJ2-1
cdr3_nt: TGTGCCAGCAGCCCAAGGAGGATGGGACGGGAGGAGCAGTTCTTC
cdr3_aa: CASSPRRMGREEQFF

d_call: -
v_call: TRBV28
clone_size: few
j_call: TRBJ1-4
cdr3_nt: TGTGCCAGCAGTGACCTCAGGGCAACTAATGAAAAACTGTTTTTT
cdr3_aa: CASSDLRATNEKLFF

d_call: TRBD1
v_call: TRBV28
clone_size: many
j_call: TRBJ1-2
cdr3_nt: TGTGCCAGCAGTTTACCGGGACAGGGAAACTATGGCTACACCTTC
cdr3_aa: CASSLPGQGNYGYTF

d_call: TRBD2
v_call: TRBV20-1
clone_size: -
j_call: TRBJ2-7
cdr3_nt: TGCAGTGCTACGAGGGGCGGGAGCCCTTTGGAGCAGTACTTC
cdr3_aa: CSATRGGSPLEQYF

d_call: -
v_call: TRBV5-6
clone_size: few
j_call: TRBJ2-7
cdr3_nt: TGTGCCAGCAGCTTGGCCCTATCGGGACTCTCCTACGAGCAGTACTTC
cdr3_aa: CASSLALSGLSYEQYF

d_call: -
v_call: TRBV5-1
clone_size: many
j_call: TRBJ2-2
cdr3_nt: TGCGCCAGCAGCCTCTCGAAGGGCGGTACCGGGGAGCTGTTTTTT
cdr3_aa: CASSLSKGGTGELFF

d_call: TRBD2
v_call: TRBV2
clone_size: many
j_call: TRBJ2-7
cdr3_nt: TGTGCCAGCAGTGCCGGGACTAGCGACACCTACGAGCAGTACTTC
cdr3_aa: CASSAGTSDTYEQYF

d_call: TRBD1
v_call: TRBV4-1
clone_size: few
j_call: TRBJ1-3
cdr3_nt: TGCGCCAGCAGCAAATCGGGACAGGTAAACTCTGGAAACACCATATATTTT
cdr3_aa: CASSKSGQVNSGNTIYF

d_call: -
v_call: TRBV10-3
clone_size: many
j_call: TRBJ2-2
cdr3_nt: TGTGCCATCAGTGAGTCGCAGGGGTCCGGGGAGCTGTTTTTT
cdr3_aa: CAISESQGSGELFF

d_call: -
v_call: TRBV24-1
clone_size: many
j_call: TRBJ2-2
cdr3_nt: TGTGCCACCAGTGACCGTCCGACAGTTAGCACCGGGGAGCTGTTTTTT
cdr3_aa: CATSDRPTVSTGELFF

d_call: TRBD1
v_call: TRBV6-1
clone_size: -
j_call: TRBJ2-1
cdr3_nt: TGTGCCAGCAGTGAAATGGACAGGGGGCTCTACAATGAGCAGTTCTTC
cdr3_aa: CASSEMDRGLYNEQFF

d_call: -
v_call: TRBV4-1
clone_size: -
j_call: TRBJ2-1
cdr3_nt: TGCGCCAGCAGCCAAGAAGCCCCGAGATCTCACCGGGAGAATGAGCAGTTCTTC
cdr3_aa: CASSQEAPRSHRENEQFF

d_call: TRBD1
v_call: TRBV6-2/TRBV6-3
clone_size: -
j_call: TRBJ2-4
cdr3_nt: TGTGCCAGCAGTAACTCCGGGACAGACAAGGAATGGAACGACAAAAACATTCAGTACTTC
cdr3_aa: CASSNSGTDKEWNDKNIQYF

d_call: TRBD1
v_call: TRBV20-1
clone_size: -
j_call: TRBJ2-5
cdr3_nt: TGCAGTGCTATTTGGGACAGCGAGGGAGAGACCCAGTACTTC
cdr3_aa: CSAIWDSEGETQYF

d_call: TRBD1
v_call: TRBV12-3/TRBV12-4
clone_size: many
j_call: TRBJ2-1
cdr3_nt: TGTGCCAGCAGTCGAACCGGACAGGGGTTGAATGAGCAGTTCTTC
cdr3_aa: CASSRTGQGLNEQFF

d_call: TRBD1
v_call: TRBV14
clone_size: many
j_call: TRBJ1-2
cdr3_nt: TGTGCCAGCAGCCAAACCGGGACAGGGTCATCTGGCTACACCTTC
cdr3_aa: CASSQTGTGSSGYTF

d_call: -
v_call: TRBV20-1
clone_size: many
j_call: TRBJ1-4
cdr3_nt: TGCAGTGCTTCCTTAGGGAGGTCGGGTGAAAAACTGTTTTTT
cdr3_aa: CSASLGRSGEKLFF

d_call: TRBD2
v_call: TRBV29-1
clone_size: -
j_call: TRBJ2-1
cdr3_nt: TGCAGCGCTGCCAGAACCGGGGCTAGCGGGGGGCCCAATGAGCAGTTCTTC
cdr3_aa: CSAARTGASGGPNEQFF

d_call: -
v_call: TRBV11-2
clone_size: few
j_call: TRBJ2-5
cdr3_nt: TGTGCCAGCAGCTTAGAGTGGTCAGTCCAAGAGACCCAGTACTTC
cdr3_aa: CASSLEWSVQETQYF

d_call: TRBD1
v_call: TRBV2
clone_size: few
j_call: TRBJ2-2
cdr3_nt: TGTGCCAGCAGGACAGGGGGACATTACACCGGGGAGCTGTTTTTT
cdr3_aa: CASRTGGHYTGELFF

d_call: -
v_call: TRBV4-1
clone_size: -
j_call: TRBJ2-7
cdr3_nt: TGCGCCAGCAGCCAAGCCCGGGACCAAAGCTACGAGCAGTACTTC
cdr3_aa: CASSQARDQSYEQYF

d_call: -
v_call: TRBV29-1
clone_size: many
j_call: TRBJ2-7
cdr3_nt: TGCAGCGTTGAACTGCAGTCGTACGAGCAGTACTTC
cdr3_aa: CSVELQSYEQYF

d_call: TRBD2
v_call: TRBV27
clone_size: few
j_call: TRBJ2-4
cdr3_nt: TGTGCCAGCAGTTTGCCGGTCAGCGGGAGCCTTGTTGCCAAAAACATTCAGTACTTC
cdr3_aa: CASSLPVSGSLVAKNIQYF

d_call: TRBD1
v_call: TRBV12-3/TRBV12-4
clone_size: many
j_call: TRBJ1-6
cdr3_nt: TGTGCCAGCAGACGAAACCGGGACAGGGGTTTTTACTCACCCCTCCACTTT
cdr3_aa: CASRRNRDRGFYSPLHF

d_call: -
v_call: TRBV12-5
clone_size: many
j_call: TRBJ2-5
cdr3_nt: TGTGCTAGTGGTTTGTTCCCTCCGGGAGAAGAGACCCAGTACTTC
cdr3_aa: CASGLFPPGEETQYF

d_call: -
v_call: TRBV5-1
clone_size: many
j_call: TRBJ2-3
cdr3_nt: TGCGCCAGCAGCTTGAGGCAGGGCGAAGATACGCAGTATTTT
cdr3_aa: CASSLRQGEDTQYF

d_call: TRBD2
v_call: TRBV29-1
clone_size: few
j_call: TRBJ2-1
cdr3_nt: TGCAGCGTTGATGTAGCGGGAGTCGGTAATGAGCAGTTCTTC
cdr3_aa: CSVDVAGVGNEQFF

d_call: TRBD2
v_call: TRBV20-1
clone_size: few
j_call: TRBJ2-1
cdr3_nt: TGCAGTGCTAGACTAGCGGGAGGGCCTGAGCAGTTCTTC
cdr3_aa: CSARLAGGPEQFF

d_call: -
v_call: TRBV3-1
clone_size: few
j_call: TRBJ1-2
cdr3_nt: TGTGCCAGCAGCCCGGGACTCGGGTATGGCTACACCTTC
cdr3_aa: CASSPGLGYGYTF

d_call: -
v_call: TRBV3-1
clone_size: -
j_call: TRBJ1-2
cdr3_nt: TGTGCCAGCAGCCTACTTGGGGAGCCAGGCTACACCTTC
cdr3_aa: CASSLLGEPGYTF

d_call: -
v_call: TRBV4-1
clone_size: many
j_call: TRBJ2-6
cdr3_nt: TGCGCCAGCAGCCAAGATGTGGATGCAGCCGGGGCCAACGTCCTGACTTTC
cdr3_aa: CASSQDVDAAGANVLTF

d_call: -
v_call: TRBV21-1
clone_size: many
j_call: TRBJ2-5
cdr3_nt: TGTGCCAGCCCTGTCGCCTACCAGGGGGAAGAGACCCAGTACTTC
cdr3_aa: CASPVAYQGEETQYF

d_call: TRBD1
v_call: TRBV10-3
clone_size: many
j_call: TRBJ2-1
cdr3_nt: TGTGCCATCACTGGGGACAGGGGCGATGAGCAGTTCTTC
cdr3_aa: CAITGDRGDEQFF

d_call: -
v_call: TRBV6-5
clone_size: many
j_call: TRBJ1-1
cdr3_nt: TGTGCCAGCAGTCGATGGGGTGGTGAAGCTTTCTTT
cdr3_aa: CASSRWGGEAFF

d_call: TRBD2
v_call: TRBV5-1
clone_size: many
j_call: TRBJ2-5
cdr3_nt: TGCGCCAGCAGCTTGGGCCTTACTAGCGACCAAGAGACCCAGTACTTC
cdr3_aa: CASSLGLTSDQETQYF

d_call: -
v_call: TRBV2
clone_size: many
j_call: TRBJ2-7
cdr3_nt: TGTGCCAGCATTCCGTTGTCGTGGACCTCCTACGAGCAGTACTTC
cdr3_aa: CASIPLSWTSYEQYF

d_call: TRBD2
v_call: TRBV3-1
clone_size: few
j_call: TRBJ2-5
cdr3_nt: TGTGCCAGCAGCCAAGATGTAGCGGGGCACCAAGAGACCCAGTACTTC
cdr3_aa: CASSQDVAGHQETQYF